In this sample, the clone carrying this TCR beta chain turned up a few times. The antigen is undetermined. Unique molecular identifiers were built into the TCR beta cDNA libraries. Each CDR3 protein gets one entry after TCRdb re-called the PCR reads with MiXCR. The sample shows 430,000 or so distinct CDR3 sequences, approximately 37% of them seen only once. This sample was taken from a study of post-analysis software for immune sequencing data. Points from the study as a whole: A handful of TRBV segments appeared more often in patients than in controls, and TRBV5-6, TRBV5-1 and TRBV20-1 were among these.

Trimming took 4 bases from V and 0 from J, leaving 7 bases between them. The CDR3 is made up of 14 amino acids. The J gene is TRBJ2-1, the V gene TRBV12-3 or TRBV12-4; D is ambiguous. The sequence was collected from a girl aged 2 to 9 with multiple sclerosis. Sequencing was done on a sample of blood. This CDR3 reads CASSSVISYNEQFF. The CDR3 coding sequence is TGTGCCAGCAGTTCTGTCATCTCCTACAATGAGCAGTTCTTC.